These 9 T cell receptor beta chains originate from one sample sequenced in a study of cytomegalovirus exposure and HLA in healthy donors. This PCR relied on a set of 60 Vbeta primers and 13 Jbeta primers. The protocol was immunoSEQ multiplex PCR, while the TCRdb copy is restricted to in-frame clones and leaves out a portion. The sample records around 190,000 clones, 85% being singletons. The sequenced material came from PBMCs. Every receptor here comes from a woman in her 50s in good health and CMV-seronegative.

The V gene is TRBV29-1, the J gene TRBJ2-1; TRBD2 matches 8 bases. The CDR3 loop spans 15 amino acids. Germline loops: CDR1 SQVTM, CDR2 ANQGSEA. The trim removed 7 bases at V and 0 bases at J, leaving 8 bases unmatched. CDR3 in DNA: TGCAGCGCCCCAGCGGGAGTTCTCTCCTACAATGAGCAGTTCTTC. This sequence encodes CSAPAGVLSYNEQFF.

The V gene is TRBV11-1, the J gene TRBJ2-2; D is perhaps TRBD1 (5 bases). The CDR3 runs 14 residues. Trimming shortened V by 8 bases and J by 2 bases, and 12 bases separated the two germline ends. The germline gives CDR1 SGHAT, CDR2 FQDESV (reference sequence). Written as DNA, the CDR3 is TGTGCCAGCGCGAGACAGTCAAACACCGGGGAGCTGTTTTTT. This translates into CASARQSNTGELFF.

With respect to this clone: The sample carries other DNA sequences with the same CDR3. The genes are TRBV7-2 and TRBJ2-1, with no clear D. V was trimmed by 5 bases and J by 6 bases, leaving 8 bases between them. The V gene's germline CDR1 is SGHTA and CDR2 FQGNSA. This CDR3 has 12 residues. The CDR3 protein is CASSLSGNEQFF. The CDR3 DNA sequence: TGTGCCAGCAGCCTTTCCGGCAATGAGCAGTTCTTC.

CDR3 coding DNA: TGCGCCAGCAGCCCGGGACTAGCGGGAGGTTCAGATACGCAGTATTTT. It is translated as CASSPGLAGGSDTQYF. The chain combines TRBV5-1 with TRBJ2-3; 15 bases line up with TRBD2. The CDR3 spans 16 residues. Per the germline V gene, CDR1 is SGHRS and CDR2 is YFSETQ. V shed 4 bases, J shed 4 bases, and the junction held 4 bases outside the gene matches. Full variable domain (rest looked up from reference TRBV5-1 and TRBJ2-3): KAGVTQTPRYLIKTRGQQVTLSCSPISGHRSVSWYQQTPGQGLQFLFEYFSETQRNKGNFPGRFSGRQFSNSRSEMNVSTLELGDSALYLCASSPGLAGGSDTQYFGPGTRLTVL.

The genes are TRBV7-6 and TRBJ2-7, with 8 bases lining up with TRBD2. CDR3 length: 15 amino acids. Germline V lookup: CDR1 SGHVS, CDR2 FNYEAQ. V shed 6 bases, J shed 1 base, and the junction held 8 bases outside the gene matches. DNA of the CDR3: TGTGCCAGCAGTCACTCGGGAGGGTGGTCCTACGAGCAGTACTTC. Its translation: CASSHSGGWSYEQYF.

The V and J genes are TRBV11-2 and TRBJ2-7, with 10 bases identical to TRBD2. CDR1 is SGHAT and CDR2 is FQNNGV in the germline V gene. The CDR3 spans 16 residues. Losses at the gene ends were 3 bases for V and 0 bases for J; bases not matched to a gene: 5. The CDR3: CASSFSSGSSSYEQYF. In DNA form, the CDR3 reads TGTGCCAGCAGCTTTTCTAGCGGGAGCTCCTCCTACGAGCAGTACTTC.

The chain combines TRBV5-6 with TRBJ1-3; no reliable D call. V was cut by 0 bases and J by 3 bases, with 7 bases left in between. The CDR3 contains 14 residues. Germline V gives CDR1 SGHDT, CDR2 YYEEEE. CDR3 sequence (DNA): TGTGCCAGCAGCTTGGGAGGGCTTGGAAACACCATATATTTT. Protein sequence: CASSLGGLGNTIYF.

The V gene is TRBV9, the J gene TRBJ2-5; TRBD2 matches 9 bases. The germline V gene encodes CDR1 SGDLS and CDR2 YYNGEE. Germline trimming cut 5 bases from V and 5 bases from J; bases unmatched to any gene: 4. The CDR3 is made up of 13 amino acids. The CDR3 loop is CASSSGSWETQYF. The CDR3 bases are TGTGCCAGCAGTAGCGGGAGTTGGGAGACCCAGTACTTC. The variable domain in full, with the rest retrieved from reference TRBV9 and TRBJ2-5, is DSGVTQTPKHLITATGQRVTLRCSPRSGDLSVYWYQQSLDQGLQFLIQYYNGEERAKGNILERFSAQQFPDLHSELNLSSLELGDSALYFCASSSGSWETQYFGPGTRLLVL.

This clone was recorded only once. The chain recombines TRBV19 with TRBJ1-3; D might be TRBD1 (6 bases). The CDR3 has 14 residues. Germline CDR1 reads LNHDA; CDR2 reads SQIVND (reference sequence). V was trimmed by 8 bases and J by 2 bases, leaving 13 bases between them. For the CDR3, the DNA is TGTGCCAGTGGGGAACAGGGCACTGGAAACACCATATATTTT. Translated, it gives CASGEQGTGNTIYF. Drawing the rest from reference TRBV19 and TRBJ1-3, the complete variable domain is DGGITQSPKYLFRKEGQNVTLSCEQNLNHDAMYWYRQDPGQGLRLIYYSQIVNDFQKGDIAEGYSVSREKKESFPLTVTSAQKNPTAFYLCASGEQGTGNTIYFGEGSWLTVV.